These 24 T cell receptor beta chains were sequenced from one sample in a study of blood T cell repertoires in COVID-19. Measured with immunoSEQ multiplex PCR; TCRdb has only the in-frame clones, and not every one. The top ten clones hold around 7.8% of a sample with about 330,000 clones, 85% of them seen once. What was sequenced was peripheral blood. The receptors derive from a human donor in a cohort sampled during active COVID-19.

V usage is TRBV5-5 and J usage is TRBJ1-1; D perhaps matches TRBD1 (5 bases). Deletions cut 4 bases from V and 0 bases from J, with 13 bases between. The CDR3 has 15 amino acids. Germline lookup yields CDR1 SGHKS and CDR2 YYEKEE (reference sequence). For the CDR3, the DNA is TGTGCCAGCAGCCGTGGGGCGGGGATGAACACTGAAGCTTTCTTT. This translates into CASSRGAGMNTEAFF.

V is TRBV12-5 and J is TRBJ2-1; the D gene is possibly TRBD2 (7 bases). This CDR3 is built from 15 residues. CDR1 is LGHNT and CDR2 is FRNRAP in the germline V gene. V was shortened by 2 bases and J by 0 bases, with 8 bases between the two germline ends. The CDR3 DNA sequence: TGTGCTAGTGGTTTGCGGGGGGCCTCCTACAATGAGCAGTTCTTC. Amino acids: CASGLRGASYNEQFF.

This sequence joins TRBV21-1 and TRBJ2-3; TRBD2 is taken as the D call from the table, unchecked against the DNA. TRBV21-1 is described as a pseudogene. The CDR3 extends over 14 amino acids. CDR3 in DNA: TGTGCCAGCAGCAAAGGCGGGGGGGTGTATACGCAGTATTTT. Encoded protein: CASSKGGGVYTQYF.

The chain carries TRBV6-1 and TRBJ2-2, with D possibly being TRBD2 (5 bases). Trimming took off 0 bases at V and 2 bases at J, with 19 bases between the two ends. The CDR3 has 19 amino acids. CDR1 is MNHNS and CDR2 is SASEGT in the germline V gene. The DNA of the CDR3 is TGTGCCAGCAGTGAAGCGGGCGGCAGGCGGGTGGGAAACACCGGGGAGCTGTTTTTT. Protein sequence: CASSEAGGRRVGNTGELFF.

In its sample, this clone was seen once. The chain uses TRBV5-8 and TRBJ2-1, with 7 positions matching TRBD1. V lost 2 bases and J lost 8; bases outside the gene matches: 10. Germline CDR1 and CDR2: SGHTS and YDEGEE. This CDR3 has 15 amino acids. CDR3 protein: CASSLRQGGIYEQFF. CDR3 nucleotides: TGTGCCAGCAGCTTAAGACAGGGTGGGATCTATGAGCAGTTCTTC.

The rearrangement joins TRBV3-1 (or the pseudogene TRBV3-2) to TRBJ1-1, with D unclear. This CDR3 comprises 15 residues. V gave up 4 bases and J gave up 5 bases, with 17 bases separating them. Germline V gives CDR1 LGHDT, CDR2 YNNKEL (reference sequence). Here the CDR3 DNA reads TGTGCCAGCAGCCGATCTGAGACACGGAATACTGAAGCTTTCTTT. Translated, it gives CASSRSETRNTEAFF.

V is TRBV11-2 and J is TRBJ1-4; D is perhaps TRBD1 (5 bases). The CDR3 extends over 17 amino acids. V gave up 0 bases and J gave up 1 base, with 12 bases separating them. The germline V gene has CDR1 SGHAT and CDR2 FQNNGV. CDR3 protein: CASSLDLVGQTNEKLFF. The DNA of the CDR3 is TGTGCCAGCAGCTTAGATCTTGTAGGACAAACTAATGAAAAACTGTTTTTT.

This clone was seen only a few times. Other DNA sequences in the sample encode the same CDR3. The CDR3 DNA reads as TGCGCCAGCACCGAAGGACTAGCGGGCACAGATACGCAGTATTTT. This translates into CASTEGLAGTDTQYF. The chain couples TRBV10-1 to TRBJ2-3; 10 bases agree with TRBD2. V lost 7 bases to trimming and J lost 1 base; unmatched junction nucleotides: 5. The length of the CDR3 is 15 residues. Germline V CDR1 and CDR2: WNHNN, SYGVQD (reference sequence).

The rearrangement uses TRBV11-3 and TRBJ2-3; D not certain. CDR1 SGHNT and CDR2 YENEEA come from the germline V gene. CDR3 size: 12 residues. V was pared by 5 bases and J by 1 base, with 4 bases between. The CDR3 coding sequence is TGTGCCAGCAGCCCGGGCACAGATACGCAGTATTTT. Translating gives CASSPGTDTQYF.

The CDR3 DNA reads as TGTGCCAGTACCTACGACCGGGGAGGCTACACCTTC. Encoded protein: CASTYDRGGYTF. This chain connects TRBV19 to TRBJ1-2; D is ambiguous. The CDR3 has 12 amino acids. Trimming removed 7 bases at V and 8 bases at J, with 14 bases between. From germline, CDR1 is LNHDA and CDR2 SQIVND (reference sequence). Together with reference TRBV19 and TRBJ1-2, the CDR3 gives the full variable domain: DGGITQSPKYLFRKEGQNVTLSCEQNLNHDAMYWYRQDPGQGLRLIYYSQIVNDFQKGDIAEGYSVSREKKESFPLTVTSAQKNPTAFYLCASTYDRGGYTFGSGTRLTVV.

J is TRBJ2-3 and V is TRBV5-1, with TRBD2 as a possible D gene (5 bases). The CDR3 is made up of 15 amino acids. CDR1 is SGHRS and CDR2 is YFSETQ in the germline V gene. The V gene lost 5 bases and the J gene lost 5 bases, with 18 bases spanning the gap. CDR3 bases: TGCGCCAGCAGTTTTACTGGACGGAGCGGAGATACGCAGTATTTT. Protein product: CASSFTGRSGDTQYF.

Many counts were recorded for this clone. The CDR3 here is CASSWTSGGYQETQYF. The CDR3 nucleotides read TGTGCCAGCAGCTGGACTAGCGGGGGGTACCAAGAGACCCAGTACTTC. The chain employs TRBV5-4 and TRBJ2-5, with 14 positions matching TRBD2. Unmatched junction bases numbered 1, after V lost 3 bases and J lost 0 bases. Per germline, CDR1 SGHNT and CDR2 YYREEE (reference sequence). CDR3 size: 16 residues.

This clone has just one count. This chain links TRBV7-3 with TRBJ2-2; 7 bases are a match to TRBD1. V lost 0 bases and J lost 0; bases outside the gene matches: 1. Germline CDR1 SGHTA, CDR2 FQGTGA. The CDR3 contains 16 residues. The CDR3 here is CASSLTGQPNTGELFF. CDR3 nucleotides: TGTGCCAGCAGCTTAACGGGACAGCCGAACACCGGGGAGCTGTTTTTT.

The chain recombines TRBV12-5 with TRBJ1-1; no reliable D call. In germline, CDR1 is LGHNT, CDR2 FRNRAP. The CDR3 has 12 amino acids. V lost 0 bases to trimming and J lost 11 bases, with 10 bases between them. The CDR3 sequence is CASGLVGPGAFF. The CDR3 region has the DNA TGTGCTAGTGGTTTGGTAGGCCCCGGGGCTTTCTTT.

The CDR3 region has the DNA TGTGCCAGCGTCAGGGGGAACACTGAAGCTTTCTTT. Translated, it gives CASVRGNTEAFF. This sequence joins TRBV12-3 or TRBV12-4 and TRBJ1-1, with D maybe TRBD1 (6 bases). The CDR3 extends over 12 amino acids. Between the trimmed V and J ends, which lost 8 bases and 1 base, there was a span of 8 bases.

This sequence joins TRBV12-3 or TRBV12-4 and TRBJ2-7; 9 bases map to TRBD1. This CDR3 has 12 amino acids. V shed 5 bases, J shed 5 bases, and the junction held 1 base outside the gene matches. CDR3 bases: TGTGCCAGCAGTGGGACAGGGAACGAGCAGTACTTC. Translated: CASSGTGNEQYF.

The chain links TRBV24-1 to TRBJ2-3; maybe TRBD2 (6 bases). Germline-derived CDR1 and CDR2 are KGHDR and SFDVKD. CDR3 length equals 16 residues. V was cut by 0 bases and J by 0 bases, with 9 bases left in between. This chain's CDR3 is CATSDLGGVSTDTQYF. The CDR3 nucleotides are TGTGCCACCAGTGATTTGGGCGGGGTTAGCACAGATACGCAGTATTTT.

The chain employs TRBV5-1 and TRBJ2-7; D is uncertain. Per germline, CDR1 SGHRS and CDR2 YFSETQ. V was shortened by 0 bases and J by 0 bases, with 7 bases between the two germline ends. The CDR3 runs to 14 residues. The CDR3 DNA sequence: TGCGCCAGCAGCTTGGCCGCGGACTCCTACGAGCAGTACTTC. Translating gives CASSLAADSYEQYF.

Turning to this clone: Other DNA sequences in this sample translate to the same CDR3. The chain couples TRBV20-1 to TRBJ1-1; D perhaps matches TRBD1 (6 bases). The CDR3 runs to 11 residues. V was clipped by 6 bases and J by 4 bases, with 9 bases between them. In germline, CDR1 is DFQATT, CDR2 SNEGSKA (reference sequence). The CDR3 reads CSARGGTEAFF. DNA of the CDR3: TGCAGTGCCCGAGGGGGCACTGAAGCTTTCTTT.

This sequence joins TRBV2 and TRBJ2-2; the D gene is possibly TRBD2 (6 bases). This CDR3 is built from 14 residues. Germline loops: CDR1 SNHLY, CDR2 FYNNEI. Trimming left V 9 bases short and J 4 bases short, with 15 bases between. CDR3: CARGGGDFTGELFF. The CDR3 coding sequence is TGTGCCAGGGGTGGCGGGGACTTCACCGGGGAGCTGTTTTTT.

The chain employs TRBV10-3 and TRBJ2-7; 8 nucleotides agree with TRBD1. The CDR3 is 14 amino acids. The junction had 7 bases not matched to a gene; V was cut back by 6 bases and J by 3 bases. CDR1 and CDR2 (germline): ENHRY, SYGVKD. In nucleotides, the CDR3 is TGTGCCATCAGGCCGGGACAGGAGAACTACGAGCAGTACTTC. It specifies CAIRPGQENYEQYF.

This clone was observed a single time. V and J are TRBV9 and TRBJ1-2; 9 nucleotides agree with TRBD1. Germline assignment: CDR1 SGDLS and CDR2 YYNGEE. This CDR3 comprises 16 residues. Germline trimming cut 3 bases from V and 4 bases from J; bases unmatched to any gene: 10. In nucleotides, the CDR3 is TGTGCCAGCAGCGCCCTGGGACAGGGATTTTCCTATGGCTACACCTTC. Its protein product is CASSALGQGFSYGYTF. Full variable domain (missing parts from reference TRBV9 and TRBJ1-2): DSGVTQTPKHLITATGQRVTLRCSPRSGDLSVYWYQQSLDQGLQFLIQYYNGEERAKGNILERFSAQQFPDLHSELNLSSLELGDSALYFCASSALGQGFSYGYTFGSGTRLTVV.

CDR3 sequence reads: CASGLVYTGTGVYNEQFF. The DNA of the CDR3 is TGTGCTAGTGGTTTGGTCTATACCGGGACAGGGGTCTACAATGAGCAGTTCTTC. This rearrangement joins TRBV12-5 to TRBJ2-1, with 10 positions matching TRBD1. Germline CDR1 reads LGHNT; CDR2 reads FRNRAP. The CDR3 has 18 residues. V lost 0 bases and J lost 3; bases outside the gene matches: 8.

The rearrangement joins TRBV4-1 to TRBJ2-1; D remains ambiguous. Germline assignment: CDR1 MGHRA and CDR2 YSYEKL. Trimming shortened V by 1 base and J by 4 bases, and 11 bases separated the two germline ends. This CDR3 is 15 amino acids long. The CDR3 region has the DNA TGCGCCAGCAGCCAAGGACAAGCAAGATACAATGAGCAGTTCTTC. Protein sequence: CASSQGQARYNEQFF.